The 27 T cell receptor beta chains presented below share a single source sample, sequenced in a study of T-cell memory formation after mild COVID-19. In TCRdb, the 5' RACE reads were re-called with MiXCR into one record per CDR3 protein. The sample yields 300,000 to 350,000 distinct CDR3 sequences, roughly a fifth seen once. Material for sequencing was PBMCs or a T cell subset sorted from them (not recorded which). All receptors derive from a young man who had mild COVID-19 (a few samples of this study predate the infection). Cell type and time point are not known.

This clonotype has just a few counts. The chain combines TRBV12-3 or TRBV12-4 with TRBJ1-2, with 11 bases lining up with TRBD1. CDR3 size: 16 residues. V trimming: 5 bases; J trimming: 4 bases; junction bases outside the gene matches: 9. CDR3 in DNA: TGTGCCAGCAGTCCTTCCGGGACAGGGGGTACCTATGGCTACACCTTC. Amino acid sequence: CASSPSGTGGTYGYTF.

This rearrangement joins TRBV2 to TRBJ1-4; 10 nucleotides agree with TRBD1. The CDR3 extends over 16 amino acids. The V gene's germline CDR1 is SNHLY and CDR2 FYNNEI. The V segment lost 6 bases and the J segment 0 bases; nucleotides outside the gene matches: 4. The CDR3 loop is CASRVGTGATNEKLFF. The CDR3 DNA reads as TGTGCCAGCAGGGTCGGGACAGGGGCAACTAATGAAAAACTGTTTTTT.

The chain employs TRBV6-2 or TRBV6-3 and TRBJ1-1; tentative D call: TRBD1 (5 bases). The CDR3 is made up of 15 amino acids. Germline CDR1 MNHEY, CDR2 SVGEGT. V was trimmed by 1 base and J by 1 base, leaving 10 bases between them. CDR3 coding DNA: TGTGCCAGCAGTTACTGGGGGGGAGAGAACACTGAAGCTTTCTTT. Amino acid sequence: CASSYWGGENTEAFF.

The V call is TRBV7-9, the J call TRBJ1-2; D is possibly TRBD1 (6 bases). Germline-derived CDR1 and CDR2 are SEHNR and FQNEAQ (reference sequence). V was cut by 3 bases and J by 8 bases, with 19 bases left in between. The CDR3 runs 15 residues. The CDR3 loop reads CASSFGGPGLKGYTF. The CDR3 DNA reads as TGTGCCAGCAGCTTTGGGGGCCCAGGGTTGAAAGGCTACACCTTC.

This chain joins TRBV27 and TRBJ2-1; TRBD2 agrees at 8 bases. The CDR3 runs 13 residues. The ends lost 10 bases at V and 0 bases at J; junction bases unmatched: 2. Germline-derived CDR1 and CDR2 are MNHEY and SMNVEV (reference sequence). This chain's CDR3 is CATGLASYNEQFF. The CDR3, as DNA: TGTGCCACCGGACTAGCCTCCTACAATGAGCAGTTCTTC.

This chain uses TRBV12-3 or TRBV12-4 with TRBJ1-2; TRBD1 is a possible D gene (5 bases). This CDR3 has 13 amino acids. V was clipped by 6 bases and J by 8 bases, with 16 bases between them. Here the CDR3 reads CASSTGRVAGYTF. CDR3 coding DNA: TGTGCCAGCAGCACCGGCAGGGTCGCCGGCTACACCTTC.

CDR3: CATSRDSGDDEQFF. CDR3 coding DNA: TGTGCCACCAGCAGAGATTCGGGCGATGATGAGCAGTTCTTC. The V and J genes are TRBV15 and TRBJ2-1; D is ambiguous. CDR1 is LNHNV and CDR2 is YYDKDF in the germline V gene (reference sequence). V lost 0 bases, J lost 8 bases, and 11 bases lay in between. The CDR3 is 14 residues long.

This sequence joins TRBV5-1 and TRBJ1-4; possible D gene TRBD1, 5 bases. This CDR3 comprises 17 residues. Germline CDR1 SGHRS, CDR2 YFSETQ. Trimming removed 0 bases at V and 4 bases at J, with 16 bases between. The CDR3 DNA follows: TGCGCCAGCAGCTTGGCCGGGGCCTACCCCTTTAATGAAAAACTGTTTTTT. Translation: CASSLAGAYPFNEKLFF.

The J gene is TRBJ2-7, the V gene TRBV21-1; TRBD1, the D gene given by the table, was not confirmed from the DNA. TRBV21-1 is deemed a pseudogene. There are 17 residues in the CDR3. The CDR3 sequence is CASSKIAGLRSPYEQYV. The CDR3 bases are TGTGCCAGCAGCAAAATTGCGGGGCTTCGATCCCCCTACGAGCAGTACGTC.

This clonotype has only a few counts. The chain employs TRBV29-1 and TRBJ1-5, with D possibly matching TRBD1 (5 bases). Trimming took 3 bases from V and 15 from J, leaving 15 bases between them. CDR3 size: 11 residues. Germline V gene lookup returns CDR1 SQVTM and CDR2 ANQGSEA. CDR3 protein: CSVELARGRHF. DNA of the CDR3: TGCAGCGTTGAGCTGGCCCGGGGCCGGCATTTT.

The rearrangement uses TRBV29-1 and TRBJ2-6; D is unclear. V gave up 3 bases and J gave up 2 bases, with 14 bases separating them. The germline CDR1 and CDR2 sequences are SQVTM and ANQGSEA. The CDR3 is 16 amino acids. CDR3 residues: CSVDMGHYTGANVLTF. CDR3 sequence (DNA): TGCAGCGTTGATATGGGCCATTACACTGGGGCCAACGTCCTGACTTTC.

This rearrangement joins TRBV28 to TRBJ1-1; possible D gene TRBD1, 6 bases. V lost 5 bases, J lost 4 bases, and 8 bases lay in between. Germline V CDR1 and CDR2: MDHEN, SYDVKM. The length of the CDR3 is 12 residues. DNA of the CDR3: TGTGCCAGCAGTACAGGGTTCACTGAAGCTTTCTTT. It translates to CASSTGFTEAFF.

The chain combines TRBV29-1 with TRBJ2-2; TRBD1 aligns across 9 bases. V lost 4 bases, J lost 5 bases, and 5 bases stayed unmatched. CDR1 is SQVTM and CDR2 is ANQGSEA in the germline V gene. This CDR3 has 14 amino acids. The CDR3 reads CSVAGQGRTGELFF. DNA for the CDR3: TGCAGCGTTGCGGGACAGGGACGAACCGGGGAGCTGTTTTTT.

In this sample, this clonotype turned up a few times. The chain is built from TRBV7-2 and TRBJ2-5; 11 nucleotides agree with TRBD2. With 3 bases clipped from V and 5 bases from J, the junction kept 11 bases outside the gene matches. Germline loops: CDR1 SGHTA, CDR2 FQGNSA. This CDR3 has 17 amino acids. The CDR3 protein is CASSFGASGGPVETQYF. The CDR3 coding sequence is TGTGCCAGCAGCTTTGGGGCTAGCGGGGGGCCGGTGGAGACCCAGTACTTC.

This clonotype was found a few times. The chain is built from TRBV27 and TRBJ1-2, with 8 bases lining up with TRBD1. The CDR3 has 17 amino acids. With 3 bases clipped from V and 8 bases from J, the junction kept 17 bases outside the gene matches. CDR1 and CDR2 (germline): MNHEY, SMNVEV (reference sequence). DNA of the CDR3: TGTGCCAGCAGTTTCTTCGCGACAGGGGCGGGAGGAGGAGGCTACACCTTC. Translating gives CASSFFATGAGGGGYTF.

The chain uses TRBV27 and TRBJ1-1, with D possibly TRBD1 on 5 matching bases. V was cut by 6 bases and J by 1 base, with 15 bases left in between. This CDR3 has 15 amino acids. CDR1 MNHEY and CDR2 SMNVEV come from the germline V gene (reference sequence). The CDR3 spells CASRPFGTGNTEAFF. The CDR3 DNA reads TGTGCCAGCAGACCTTTCGGGACCGGGAACACTGAAGCTTTCTTT.

This clonotype turned up a few times. This chain joins TRBV29-1 and TRBJ2-3; D is tentatively TRBD1 or TRBD2 (7 bases each). Germline lookup yields CDR1 SQVTM and CDR2 ANQGSEA. This CDR3 region has 13 residues. The V gene lost 6 bases and the J gene lost 2 bases, with 12 bases spanning the gap. The CDR3, as DNA: TGCAGCGTCAGGGGGGGGATCACAGATACGCAGTATTTT. It specifies CSVRGGITDTQYF.

The chain uses TRBV15 and TRBJ2-5; no reliable D call. Germline V CDR1 and CDR2: LNHNV, YYDKDF (reference sequence). Trimming took 2 bases from V and 5 from J, leaving 12 bases between them. This CDR3 has 14 amino acids. The CDR3 loop reads CATSRQDAGETQYF. The CDR3 DNA is TGTGCCACCAGCAGACAGGACGCTGGGGAGACCCAGTACTTC.

This clonotype was detected only a few times. The J gene is TRBJ2-5, the V gene TRBV29-1, with no clear D. The CDR3 consists of 11 residues. Trimming left V 7 bases short and J 5 bases short, with 11 bases between. Germline V gives CDR1 SQVTM, CDR2 ANQGSEA. CDR3 amino acids: CSAQAGETQYF. The CDR3 coding sequence is TGCAGCGCACAAGCCGGGGAGACCCAGTACTTC.

In this sample, this clonotype turned up a few times. The gene calls are TRBV4-3 and TRBJ1-2, with TRBD1 as a possible D gene (6 bases). Germline V gives CDR1 LGHNA, CDR2 YSLEER. CDR3 length equals 15 residues. V was shortened by 4 bases and J by 8 bases, with 20 bases between the two germline ends. The DNA for the CDR3 is TGCGCCAGCAGCCGGTCCATACAGGGTAATGGCGGCTACACCTTC. Amino acids: CASSRSIQGNGGYTF.

This clonotype was seen a few times. This sequence joins TRBV18 and TRBJ1-1; D ambiguous. Germline lookup yields CDR1 KGHSH and CDR2 LQKENI. Between the trimmed V and J ends, which lost 0 bases and 2 bases, there was a span of 10 bases. The CDR3 is 15 residues long. The CDR3 bases are TGTGCCAGCTCACCACCGTTTGGGGTTAACACTGAAGCTTTCTTT. Translated: CASSPPFGVNTEAFF.

This chain links TRBV6-2 or TRBV6-3 with TRBJ2-7; unclear D gene. Trimming shortened V by 2 bases and J by 4 bases, and 6 bases separated the two germline ends. There are 12 residues in the CDR3. The germline gives CDR1 MNHEY, CDR2 SVGEGT. CDR3 residues: CASSYRQYEQYF. The CDR3 coding sequence is TGTGCCAGCAGTTACAGGCAGTACGAGCAGTACTTC.

This chain joins TRBV5-1 and TRBJ2-7; D remains unclear. The V end lost 0 bases, the J end lost 0 bases, and 7 bases lay between the germline ends. The CDR3 consists of 14 residues. Germline V gene sequence: CDR1 SGHRS, CDR2 YFSETQ. The CDR3 DNA sequence: TGCGCCAGCAGCTTGGAGAAGGCCTCCTACGAGCAGTACTTC. Its translation is CASSLEKASYEQYF.

This chain connects TRBV5-1 to TRBJ1-5, with 9 bases lining up with TRBD1. The CDR3 loop spans 14 amino acids. Trimming at V came to 4 bases and at J to 6 bases, leaving 5 bases not matched to a gene. CDR1 SGHRS and CDR2 YFSETQ come from the germline V gene. The CDR3 is CASSMTGGGQPQHF. CDR3 DNA: TGCGCCAGCAGCATGACAGGGGGTGGTCAGCCCCAGCATTTT.

The chain is built from TRBV7-8 and TRBJ2-7; D is uncertain. Trimming took off 2 bases at V and 5 bases at J, with 16 bases between the two ends. Germline-derived CDR1 and CDR2 are SGHVS and FQNEAQ. The CDR3 is made up of 15 amino acids. The CDR3 DNA reads TGTGCCAGCAGCTTAATGGGCTCCGTTGGGCACGAGCAGTACTTC. Residues: CASSLMGSVGHEQYF. The full variable domain, its missing parts supplied by reference TRBV7-8 and TRBJ2-7, is GAGVSQSPRYKVAKRGQDVALRCDPISGHVSLFWYQQALGQGPEFLTYFQNEAQLDKSGLPSDRFFAERPEGSVSTLKIQRTQQEDSAVYLCASSLMGSVGHEQYFGPGTRLTVT.

CDR3 amino acids: CASSSDSGEPLSTGELFF. CDR3 bases: TGTGCCAGCAGCTCCGATTCGGGCGAGCCTTTGAGCACCGGGGAGCTGTTTTTT. The chain uses TRBV5-4 and TRBJ2-2; unclear D gene. The CDR3 is 18 residues long. Germline loops: CDR1 SGHNT, CDR2 YYREEE (reference sequence). V was cut by 3 bases and J by 4 bases, with 22 bases left in between.

This clonotype was counted a few times. DNA of the CDR3: TGTGCCAGCAGACCTGACAGCCGGCTCTCTGGAAACACCATATATTTT. Translation gives CASRPDSRLSGNTIYF. The V gene is TRBV7-2, the J gene TRBJ1-3; a possible D gene is TRBD1 (5 bases). Germline CDR1 reads SGHTA; CDR2 reads FQGNSA. The CDR3 runs 16 residues. Trimming stripped 6 bases from V and 0 bases from J, with 15 bases between.